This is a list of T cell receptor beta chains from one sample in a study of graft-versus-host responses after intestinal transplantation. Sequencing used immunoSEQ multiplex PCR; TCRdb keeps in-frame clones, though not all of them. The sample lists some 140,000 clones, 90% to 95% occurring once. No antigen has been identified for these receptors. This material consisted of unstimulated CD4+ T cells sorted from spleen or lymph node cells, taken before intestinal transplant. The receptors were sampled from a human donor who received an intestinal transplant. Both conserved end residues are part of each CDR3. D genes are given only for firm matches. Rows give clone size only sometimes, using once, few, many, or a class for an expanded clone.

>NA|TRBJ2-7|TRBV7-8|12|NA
TGTGCCAGTTCGATCGAAGGGTCCGAGCAGTACTTC
CASSIEGSEQYF
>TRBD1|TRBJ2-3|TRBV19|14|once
TGTGCCAGTAAAGAGGACAGGGGCACAGATACGCAGTATTTT
CASKEDRGTDTQYF
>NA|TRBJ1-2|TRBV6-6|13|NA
TGTGCCAGCAGTGGGCCGGAGGGCTATGGCTACACCTTC
CASSGPEGYGYTF
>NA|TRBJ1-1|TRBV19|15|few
TGTGCCAGTAGTCTCCACTTGTCTACTAACACTGAAGCTTTCTTT
CASSLHLSTNTEAFF
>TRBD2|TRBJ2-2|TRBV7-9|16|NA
TGTGCCAGCAGCCTCCGTAGCGGGGTTCGGACCGGGGAGCTGTTTTTT
CASSLRSGVRTGELFF
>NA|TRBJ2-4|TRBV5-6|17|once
TGTGCCAGCAGCTTGGCCGATAGGGAGTGGGCCAAAAACATTCAGTACTTC
CASSLADREWAKNIQYF
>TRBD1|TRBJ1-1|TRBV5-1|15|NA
TGCGCCAGCAGCCCTGGACAGGTCCAGAACACTGAAGCTTTCTTT
CASSPGQVQNTEAFF
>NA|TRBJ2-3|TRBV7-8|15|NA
TGTGCCAGCAGCTTACTCCGACCAGACACAGATACGCAGTATTTT
CASSLLRPDTDTQYF
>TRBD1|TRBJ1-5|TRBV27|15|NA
TGTGCCAGCAGTCCCCTCTCAGGGGGCGGTCAGCCCCAGCATTTT
CASSPLSGGGQPQHF
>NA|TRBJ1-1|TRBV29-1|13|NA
TGCAGCGTTGAAAGGGACCCGAACACTGAAGCTTTCTTT
CSVERDPNTEAFF
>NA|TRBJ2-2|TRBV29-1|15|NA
TGCAGCGTTGCTTTCGGGGGGACAAGCACCGGGGAGCTGTTTTTT
CSVAFGGTSTGELFF
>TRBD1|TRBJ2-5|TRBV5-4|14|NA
TGTGCCAGCAGCTTGTCAGGGACAGAAGAGACCCAGTACTTC
CASSLSGTEETQYF
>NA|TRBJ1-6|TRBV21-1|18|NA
TGTGCCAGCAGCAAGGGGTGGGGGGGAACGCTTATAGATTCACCCCTCCACTTT
CASSKGWGGTLIDSPLHF
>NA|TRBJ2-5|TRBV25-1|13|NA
TGTGCCAGCAGTGCCACTAGTTGGGAGACCCAGTACTTC
CASSATSWETQYF
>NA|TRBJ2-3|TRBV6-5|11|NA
TGTGCCAGCGGGGGGACAGATACGCAGTATTTT
CASGGTDTQYF
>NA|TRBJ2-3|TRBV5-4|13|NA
TGTGCCAGCAGCGGGACCAACTCAGATACGCAGTATTTT
CASSGTNSDTQYF
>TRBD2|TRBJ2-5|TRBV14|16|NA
TGTGCCAGCAGCAGACTAGCGGGGGGCCTGGGGGAGACCCAGTACTTC
CASSRLAGGLGETQYF
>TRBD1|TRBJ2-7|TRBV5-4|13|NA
TGTGCCAGCATGGACAGGGACACCTACGAGCAGTACTTC
CASMDRDTYEQYF
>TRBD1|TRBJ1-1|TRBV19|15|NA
TGTGCCAGTAGTCTGATGGACAGGGGAAACACTGAAGCTTTCTTT
CASSLMDRGNTEAFF
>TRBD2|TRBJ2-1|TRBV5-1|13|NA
TGCGCCAGCAGGGCGGGGGAGAGGAATGAGCAGTTCTTC
CASRAGERNEQFF
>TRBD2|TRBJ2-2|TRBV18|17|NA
TGTGCCAGCTCACCTCCGATAGCGGGGGCGAACACCGGGGAGCTGTTTTTT
CASSPPIAGANTGELFF
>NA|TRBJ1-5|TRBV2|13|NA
TGTGCCAGCAGTCAAGGACAGTTCCAGCCCCAGCATTTT
CASSQGQFQPQHF
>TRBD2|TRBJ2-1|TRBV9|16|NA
TGTGCCAGCAGCCCCGGACTAGCGGGGGCCCAGAATGAGCAGTTCTTC
CASSPGLAGAQNEQFF
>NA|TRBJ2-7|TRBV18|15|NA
TGTGCCAGCTCACCCCAGGGAGCGGCGGCCTACGAGCAGTACTTC
CASSPQGAAAYEQYF
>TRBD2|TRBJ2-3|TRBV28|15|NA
TGTGCCAGCAGTACGGGGGGGGCCCCAATGGATACGCAGTATTTT
CASSTGGAPMDTQYF
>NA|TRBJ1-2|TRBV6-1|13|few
TGTGCCAGCAGTCCTCAGGGTGTTAACGGCTACACCTTC
CASSPQGVNGYTF
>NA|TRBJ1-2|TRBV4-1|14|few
TGCGCCAGCAGCCTCCGGGAGGGAACCTATGGCTACACCTTC
CASSLREGTYGYTF